The source of this T cell receptor (beta chain) is a study of blood T cell repertoires in COVID-19. For the study at large: Material from acute and convalescent COVID-19 was sourced from the United States, Italy and Spain. In each case, the material was cDNA or gDNA derived from T cells, B-cell-depleted T cells, or PBMCs.

As processed by the authors: Using reference gene primer amplification, nucleated cell counts were estimated. Sequenced by immunoSEQ multiplex PCR; TCRdb stores in-frame clones only, minus some. The DNA was the basis for D and trimming; V, J and clone size are from that table. The sample contains 330,000 or so clones, over 75% of which appear only once. Those who participated ranged in age from roughly 18 to 90 years and resided in about two dozen US areas. Looked up from germline, CDR1 is DFQATT and CDR2 is SNEGSKA (reference sequence). This CDR3 is built from 16 residues. V was clipped by 3 bases and J by 2 bases; unmatched bases: 5.

Specimen: PBMCs or T cells enriched from blood (not recorded which). The chain couples TRBV20-1 to TRBJ2-7; 15 bases line up with TRBD2. This sequence was found in a man aged 35 to 55 in a cohort exposed to, infected with or recovered from COVID-19 (not recorded which). CDR3 loop: CSASTGLAGGTYEQYF. CDR3 in DNA: TGCAGTGCTAGTACGGGACTAGCGGGAGGTACCTACGAGCAGTACTTC.